The 12 T cell receptor beta chains in this list originate from one sample, sequenced in a study of blood T cell repertoires in COVID-19. Profiling relied on immunoSEQ multiplex PCR, and the TCRdb table lists in-frame clones only, not all of them. The sample shows tens of thousands of clones, almost 80% of them seen only once. Source material: peripheral blood. The source of these receptors is a woman in her sixties or seventies with acute or convalescent COVID-19.

The rearrangement uses TRBV6-1 and TRBJ1-1, with D possibly being TRBD1 (5 bases). The CDR3 loop spans 15 amino acids. The V and J ends lost 1 base and 4 bases respectively, with 13 bases between them. Germline values: CDR1 MNHNS, CDR2 SASEGT. As DNA, the CDR3 is TGTGCCAGCAGTGAAGAGGCAGGGTCAGGCACTGAAGCTTTCTTT. Its protein is CASSEEAGSGTEAFF.

The chain joins TRBV19 to TRBJ1-5; D uncertain. Looked up from germline, CDR1 is LNHDA and CDR2 is SQIVND (reference sequence). CDR3 size: 14 residues. Trimming cost V 5 bases and J 4 bases, with 12 bases left between them. CDR3 in DNA: TGTGCCAGTAGTTTCGGGGAATGGAATCAGCCCCAGCATTTT. Encoded protein: CASSFGEWNQPQHF.

By its share, this clone is medium-sized. This chain joins TRBV4-2 and TRBJ1-1; D gene ambiguous. With 0 bases removed from V and 1 base from J, the gap between germline ends came to 6 bases. CDR3 length equals 14 residues. The germline gives CDR1 LGHNA, CDR2 YNFKEQ. In DNA, the CDR3 is TGTGCCAGCAGCCAAGACCACGGGAACACTGAAGCTTTCTTT. Protein sequence: CASSQDHGNTEAFF.

This chain links TRBV7-9 with TRBJ1-1; 9 bases align to TRBD1. The CDR3 totals 14 residues. The trim removed 7 bases at V and 3 bases at J, leaving 6 bases unmatched. Germline CDR1 and CDR2: SEHNR and FQNEAQ (reference sequence). The CDR3 region is CASTPTGGDTEAFF. The CDR3 DNA follows: TGTGCCAGCACCCCGACAGGGGGGGACACTGAAGCTTTCTTT.

V and J are TRBV4-2 and TRBJ2-7, with TRBD1 identical over 9 bases. The V and J ends lost 3 bases and 3 bases, in that order; junction bases with no gene match: 3. CDR1 and CDR2 from the germline V gene are LGHNA and YNFKEQ. The CDR3 sequence is 14 residues long. This CDR3 is CASSHRDRDYEQYF. CDR3 bases: TGTGCCAGCAGCCATCGGGACAGGGACTACGAGCAGTACTTC.

The chain recombines TRBV4-1 with TRBJ2-6, with TRBD2 matching over 7 bases. Germline assignment: CDR1 MGHRA and CDR2 YSYEKL. J gave up 1 base and V 1 base, and 1 base lay outside the gene matches. This CDR3 is 16 amino acids long. CDR3 DNA: TGCGCCAGCAGCCAAGTCGGGGGGTCTGGGGCCAACGTCCTGACTTTC. Protein: CASSQVGGSGANVLTF.

The chain couples TRBV27 to TRBJ1-4, with unresolved D. There are 15 residues in the CDR3. V was cut by 0 bases and J by 7 bases, with 12 bases left in between. The germline CDR1 and CDR2 sequences are MNHEY and SMNVEV (reference sequence). The CDR3 loop reads CASSLSIINGEKLFF. The CDR3 DNA reads TGTGCCAGCAGTTTATCGATAATAAACGGTGAAAAACTGTTTTTT.

This clone was found once. This chain uses TRBV18 with TRBJ1-1; D uncertain. The CDR3 consists of 14 residues. Germline V gene sequence: CDR1 KGHSH, CDR2 LQKENI. The V gene lost 3 bases and the J gene lost 6 bases, with 14 bases spanning the gap. The CDR3 reads CASSPPATRAEAFF. Written as DNA, the CDR3 is TGTGCCAGCTCACCCCCGGCGACGAGGGCTGAAGCTTTCTTT.

The chain recombines TRBV6-5 with TRBJ2-7; possibly TRBD2 for D (6 bases). Trimming pared 7 bases from V and 8 bases from J, leaving 15 bases between. Germline V gene data show CDR1 as MNHEY and CDR2 as SVGAGI. The CDR3 runs to 12 residues. CDR3 region: CASNEVGGKQYF. The DNA for the CDR3 is TGTGCCAGCAACGAGGTCGGGGGAAAGCAGTACTTC.

The chain links TRBV30 to TRBJ2-3, with 9 bases aligning to TRBD2. V lost 0 bases to trimming and J lost 6 bases; unmatched junction nucleotides: 7. Germline loops: CDR1 GTSNPN, CDR2 SVGIG (reference sequence). This CDR3 contains 15 residues. CDR3 nucleotide sequence: TGTGCCTGGAGTGTCGGCGGGGGGGCCAGGGATACGCAGTATTTT. Translation: CAWSVGGGARDTQYF. Filled out from reference TRBV30 and TRBJ2-3, the complete variable domain reads SQTIHQWPATLVQPVGSPLSLECTVEGTSNPNLYWYRQAAGRGLQLLFYSVGIGQISSEVPQNLSASRPQDRQFILSSKKLLLSDSGFYLCAWSVGGGARDTQYFGPGTRLTVL.

This clone appeared a few times. V is TRBV7-8 and J is TRBJ1-2, with 9 bases lining up with TRBD1. J was trimmed by 8 bases and V by 5 bases; bases with no gene match: 12. Germline assignment: CDR1 SGHVS and CDR2 FQNEAQ. The CDR3 runs 15 residues. The CDR3 bases are TGTGCCAGCAGCACCACCCCACAGGGGGCGTTGGGCTACACCTTC. Residues: CASSTTPQGALGYTF.

V and J are TRBV19 and TRBJ1-5; D is perhaps TRBD1 (5 bases). Germline loops: CDR1 LNHDA, CDR2 SQIVND (reference sequence). The CDR3 length is 14 residues. The CDR3 sequence is CAAGQGGSNQPQHF. The CDR3 bases are TGTGCGGCCGGGCAGGGTGGAAGCAATCAGCCCCAGCATTTT.